This T cell receptor (beta chain) was captured by sequencing in a study of blood T cell repertoires in COVID-19 (TCRdb year 2020). A note on the overall study: The collaborator samples originated in the United States, Italy and Spain and spanned the acute and convalescent phases of COVID-19. The prospective study material was composed of cDNA or gDNA derived from T cells, B-cell-depleted T cells, or PBMCs. The dataset comprised deeply sampled blood TCRbeta repertoires from subjects exposed to, actively infected with, or recovered from COVID-19. The repertoires were released in a freely available public database meant as a resource for research on the immune response to SARS-CoV-2. Samples came from the ongoing ImmuneRACE study (first 160 participants) plus 1,254 subjects from 6 global collaborators. A de-identified subject ID, COVID-19 status, age in years and sex were almost always included in the sample metadata. HLA class I and class II types, where available, came from metadata supplied by the sample provider rather than from assay-based typing. Summary of the overall study and its limitations: Clinical and demographic metadata were provided uncurated, with the amount varying by source and participant.

Collaborating institutions collected whole blood in K2EDTA tubes following their own protocols. Collaborator samples were shipped for TCRbeta analysis as frozen whole blood, isolated PBMCs, or DNA extracted from either sample type. V and J are trimmed by 2 bases and 5 bases, and the gene matches miss 12 bases of the junction. From the germline V gene, CDR1 is SGHVS and CDR2 is FQNEAQ. The CDR3 numbers 18 residues from cysteine through phenylalanine. Only the CDR3 DNA is retained, 54 bases long and in frame from the first base. Of note for this clone: Its target antigen remains unknown. Base qualities are not recorded, but no much larger clone differs from it by a single base.

TCRbeta CDR3 regions were amplified from genomic DNA using the immunoSEQ Assay, a bias-controlled multiplex PCR. The study's processing was this. Nucleated cell counts per sample were estimated from amplification of reference gene primers within the assay. To quantify the absolute abundance of each unique TCRbeta CDR3 rearrangement, sequence reads were collapsed and filtered. For each sample, productive Simpson clonality was calculated as the square root of Simpson's diversity index across productive rearrangements. The source is immuneACCESS, and TCRdb retained only in-frame sequences with V and J called. Part of the clones is not carried over; for the studies checked, unresolved V genes explain less than half of this, and the remainder is unexplained. Clone size and the V and J calls come from that table; the DNA yielded D and trimming. Present in this sample are tens of thousands of clones, 80% of which were seen just once. The biggest ten clones account for under 25% of the sample.

This TCR derives from a woman of 80 years or more with acute or convalescent COVID-19. Specimen: peripheral blood. Recombination linked TRBV7-8 to TRBJ2-5; TRBD2 aligns with 12 central bases. CDR3 protein: CASSLRSLAGGPRETQYF. The nucleotide sequence is TGTGCCAGCAGCTTAAGGTCCCTAGCGGGAGGGCCTCGGGAGACCCAGTACTTC.